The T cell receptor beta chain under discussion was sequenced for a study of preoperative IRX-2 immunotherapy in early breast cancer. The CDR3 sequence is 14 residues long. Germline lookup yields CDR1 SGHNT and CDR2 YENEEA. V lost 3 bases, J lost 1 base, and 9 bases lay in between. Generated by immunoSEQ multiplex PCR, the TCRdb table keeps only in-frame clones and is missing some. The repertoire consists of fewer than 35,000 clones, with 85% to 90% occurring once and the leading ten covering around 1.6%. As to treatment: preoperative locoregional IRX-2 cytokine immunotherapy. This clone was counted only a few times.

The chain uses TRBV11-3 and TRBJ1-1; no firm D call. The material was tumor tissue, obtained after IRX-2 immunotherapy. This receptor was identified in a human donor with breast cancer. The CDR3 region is CASSFDLPNTEAFF. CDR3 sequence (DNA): TGTGCCAGCAGCTTCGACCTCCCGAACACTGAAGCTTTCTTT.